These 10 T cell receptor beta chains share one sample of origin, sequenced in a study of cytomegalovirus exposure and HLA in healthy donors. This PCR relied on a set of 60 Vbeta primers and 13 Jbeta primers. The table came from immunoSEQ multiplex PCR; TCRdb's copy has only in-frame clones and leaves some out. Here the sample table reports under 130,000 clones. Material for sequencing was PBMCs. The source of these receptors is a man between 50 and 59 years old in good health and CMV-seronegative.

V is TRBV6-5 and J is TRBJ2-3; 10 positions agree with TRBD2. The germline CDR1 and CDR2 sequences are MNHEY and SVGAGI. The V gene end was trimmed by 7 bases and the J gene end by 3 bases; junction bases not matched to a gene: 4. This CDR3 region has 14 residues. For the CDR3, the DNA is TGTGCCAGCAATAGCGGGGGGTGGACAGATACGCAGTATTTT. This encodes CASNSGGWTDTQYF.

The V call is TRBV5-1, the J call TRBJ2-5, with 9 bases lining up with TRBD2. With V trimmed by 0 bases and J by 4 bases, 7 bases remained unmatched. Germline V gene data show CDR1 as SGHRS and CDR2 as YFSETQ. The CDR3 contains 16 residues. The CDR3 nucleotides read TGCGCCAGCAGCTTGGGAGCGGGGGGCTATTCAGAGACCCAGTACTTC. Protein: CASSLGAGGYSETQYF. Looking up the rest from reference TRBV5-1 and TRBJ2-5 gives the full variable domain: KAGVTQTPRYLIKTRGQQVTLSCSPISGHRSVSWYQQTPGQGLQFLFEYFSETQRNKGNFPGRFSGRQFSNSRSEMNVSTLELGDSALYLCASSLGAGGYSETQYFGPGTRLLVL.

This chain uses TRBV2 with TRBJ1-1, with D unresolved. The germline CDR1 and CDR2 sequences are SNHLY and FYNNEI. V was clipped by 1 base and J by 3 bases, with 15 bases between them. The CDR3 spans 16 residues. CDR3 coding DNA: TGTGCCAGCAGTGAAGGGTTTCGGGCGGGCGACACTGAAGCTTTCTTT. Encoded protein: CASSEGFRAGDTEAFF. Based on the CDR3 plus reference TRBV2 and TRBJ1-1, the full variable domain is EPEVTQTPSHQVTQMGQEVILRCVPISNHLYFYWYRQILGQKVEFLVSFYNNEISEKSEIFDDQFSVERPDGSNFTLKIRSTKLEDSAMYFCASSEGFRAGDTEAFFGQGTRLTVV.

This chain connects TRBV11-3 to TRBJ1-1, with a tentative D call TRBD1 (6 bases). This CDR3 has 15 residues. The germline CDR1 and CDR2 sequences are SGHNT and YENEEA. Trimming removed 1 base at V and 5 bases at J, with 14 bases between. The CDR3 DNA is TGTGCCAGCAGCTTAGGGCGGACAGCGGGAACTGAAGCTTTCTTT. This sequence encodes CASSLGRTAGTEAFF.

This chain links TRBV5-1 with TRBJ1-4; no reliable D call. This CDR3 is built from 16 residues. Germline V CDR1 and CDR2: SGHRS, YFSETQ. V lost 4 bases, J lost 0 bases, and 13 bases lay in between. This CDR3 is CASSPGAAATNEKLFF. CDR3 DNA: TGCGCCAGCAGCCCTGGAGCGGCTGCAACTAATGAAAAACTGTTTTTT.

This chain uses TRBV9 with TRBJ2-3; TRBD2 aligns across 11 bases. V shed 3 bases, J shed 5 bases, and the junction held 5 bases outside the gene matches. This CDR3 contains 15 residues. Germline CDR1 SGDLS, CDR2 YYNGEE. CDR3 bases: TGTGCCAGCAGCGGTAGCGGGGGGGCTGGAGATACGCAGTATTTT. This gives the protein CASSGSGGAGDTQYF.

A note on this clone: The identical CDR3 is also encoded by other nucleotide sequences in the sample. The chain couples TRBV7-9 to TRBJ2-7; 8 bases map to TRBD1. The germline CDR1 and CDR2 sequences are SEHNR and FQNEAQ (reference sequence). V lost 9 bases and J lost 4; bases outside the gene matches: 11. CDR3 length: 14 amino acids. The CDR3 spells CASSPDRGSYEQYF. The DNA of the CDR3 is TGTGCCAGTAGCCCAGACAGGGGTTCGTACGAGCAGTACTTC.

The chain is built from TRBV5-4 and TRBJ2-5; TRBD2 aligns across 13 bases. CDR3 length equals 15 residues. V dropped 4 bases and J dropped 5; count of bases not matched to a gene: 5. The V gene's germline CDR1 is SGHNT and CDR2 YYREEE (reference sequence). The CDR3 coding sequence is TGTGCCAGCAGCCCGGGACTAGCGGGGAAGGAGACCCAGTACTTC. This codes for CASSPGLAGKETQYF.

The rearrangement links TRBV5-4 to TRBJ2-5, with 10 positions matching TRBD2. The junction had 3 bases not matched to a gene; V was cut back by 4 bases and J by 0 bases. This CDR3 has 15 residues. CDR1 and CDR2 from the germline V gene are SGHNT and YYREEE (reference sequence). CDR3 in DNA: TGTGCCAGCAGCCGGACTAGCGGATACCAAGAGACCCAGTACTTC. This codes for CASSRTSGYQETQYF.

The chain links TRBV5-1 to TRBJ2-5, with D tentatively TRBD2 (6 bases). V lost 0 bases and J 4 bases, leaving 13 bases between the germline ends. This CDR3 contains 15 residues. Germline CDR1 SGHRS, CDR2 YFSETQ. CDR3: CASSLAGVLGETQYF. CDR3 DNA: TGCGCCAGCAGCTTGGCGGGAGTCTTGGGAGAGACCCAGTACTTC.